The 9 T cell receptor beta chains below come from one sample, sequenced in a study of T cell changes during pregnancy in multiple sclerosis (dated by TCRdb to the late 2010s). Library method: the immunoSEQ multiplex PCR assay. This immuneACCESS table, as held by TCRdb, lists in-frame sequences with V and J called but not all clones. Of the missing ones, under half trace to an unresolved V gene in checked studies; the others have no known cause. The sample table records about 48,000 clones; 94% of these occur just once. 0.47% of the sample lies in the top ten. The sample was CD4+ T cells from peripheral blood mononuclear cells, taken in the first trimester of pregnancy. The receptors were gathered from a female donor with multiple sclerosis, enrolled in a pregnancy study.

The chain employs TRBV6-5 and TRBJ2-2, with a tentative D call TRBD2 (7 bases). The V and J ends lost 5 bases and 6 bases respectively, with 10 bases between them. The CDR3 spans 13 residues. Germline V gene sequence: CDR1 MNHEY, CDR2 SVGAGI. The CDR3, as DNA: TGTGCCAGCAGTGGGGGGGGGCCCGGGGAGCTGTTTTTT. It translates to CASSGGGPGELFF.

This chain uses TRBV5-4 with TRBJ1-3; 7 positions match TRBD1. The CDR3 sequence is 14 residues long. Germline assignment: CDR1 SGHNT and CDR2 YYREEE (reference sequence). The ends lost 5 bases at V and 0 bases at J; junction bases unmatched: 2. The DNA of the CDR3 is TGTGCCAGCAGTTGGGACAGCTCTGGAAACACCATATATTTT. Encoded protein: CASSWDSSGNTIYF. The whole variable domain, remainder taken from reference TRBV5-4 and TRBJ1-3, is ETGVTQSPTHLIKTRGQQVTLRCSSQSGHNTVSWYQQALGQGPQFIFQYYREEENGRGNFPPRFSGLQFPNYSSELNVNALELDDSALYLCASSWDSSGNTIYFGEGSWLTVV.

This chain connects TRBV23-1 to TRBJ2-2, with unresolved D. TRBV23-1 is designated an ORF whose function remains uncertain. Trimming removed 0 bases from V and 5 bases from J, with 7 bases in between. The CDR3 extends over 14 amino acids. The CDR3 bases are TGCGCCAGCAGTCAATCGACGGGTACCGGGGAGCTGTTTTTT. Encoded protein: CASSQSTGTGELFF.

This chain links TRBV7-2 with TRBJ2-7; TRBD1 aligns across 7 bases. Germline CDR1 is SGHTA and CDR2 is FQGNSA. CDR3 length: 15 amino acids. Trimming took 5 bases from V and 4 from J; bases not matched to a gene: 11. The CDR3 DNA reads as TGTGCCAGCAGCAGCACCGGGACAGCGATATACGAGCAGTACTTC. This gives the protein CASSSTGTAIYEQYF.

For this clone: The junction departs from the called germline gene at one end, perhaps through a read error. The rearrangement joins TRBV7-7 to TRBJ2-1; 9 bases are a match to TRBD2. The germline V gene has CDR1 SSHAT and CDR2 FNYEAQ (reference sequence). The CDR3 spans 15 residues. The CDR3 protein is CASSLQAGGDNEQFF. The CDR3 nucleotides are TGTGCTAGCAGCTTACAAGCGGGGGGCGACAATGAGCAGTTCTTC.

CDR3 loop: CASSGPGRNTIYF. DNA of the CDR3: TGCGCCAGCAGCGGTCCAGGAAGAAACACCATATATTTT. V and J are TRBV5-1 and TRBJ1-3; D remains ambiguous. Germline CDR1 reads SGHRS; CDR2 reads YFSETQ. V was cut by 4 bases and J by 5 bases, with 10 bases left in between. The CDR3 covers 13 residues.

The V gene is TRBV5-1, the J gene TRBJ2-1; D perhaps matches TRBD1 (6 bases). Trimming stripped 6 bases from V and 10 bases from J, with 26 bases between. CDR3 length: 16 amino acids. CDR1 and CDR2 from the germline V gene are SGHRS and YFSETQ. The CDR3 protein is CASKWGREQGSGEQFF. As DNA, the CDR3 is TGCGCCAGCAAATGGGGGCGCGAACAGGGTTCAGGGGAGCAGTTCTTC.

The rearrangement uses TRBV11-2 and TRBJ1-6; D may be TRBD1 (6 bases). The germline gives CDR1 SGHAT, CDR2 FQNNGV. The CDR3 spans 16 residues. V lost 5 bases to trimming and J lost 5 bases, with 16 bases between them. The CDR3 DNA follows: TGTGCCAGCAGCAGCGTCGAACAGGGACATAATTCACCCCTCCACTTT. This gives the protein CASSSVEQGHNSPLHF.

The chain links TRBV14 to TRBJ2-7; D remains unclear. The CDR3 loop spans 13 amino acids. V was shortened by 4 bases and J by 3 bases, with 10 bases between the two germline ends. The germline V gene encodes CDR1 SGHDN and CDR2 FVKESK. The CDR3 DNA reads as TGTGCCAGCAGCCGTGGAGTCTTCTACGAGCAGTACTTC. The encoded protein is CASSRGVFYEQYF.